This TCR beta chain was identified in a study of a mutant IDH1 vaccine in newly diagnosed glioma. The protocol was immunoSEQ multiplex PCR, while the TCRdb copy is restricted to in-frame clones and leaves out a portion. This table holds tens of thousands of clones, around 87% found once. Time point of the sample: week 47, end of study. In the vaccine, a single dose held 300 ug of the mutant IDH1 20-mer peptide, along with topical imiquimod. Each donor presented with a new WHO grade 3 or 4 astrocytoma that tested IDH1-mutant and showed ATRX loss. As regards this clone: What it binds is not known.

Germline loops: CDR1 MNHEY, CDR2 SVGAGI. The CDR3 runs to 15 residues. The trim removed 6 bases at V and 5 bases at J, leaving 11 bases unmatched. The material was PBMCs, obtained from a glioma patient whose treatment included an IDH1 peptide vaccine. This rearrangement joins TRBV6-5 to TRBJ1-1; 8 positions match TRBD1. The TCR originated in a woman aged 25 to 39 with glioma. CDR3 sequence reads: CASRRQGLNVTEAFF. The DNA for the CDR3 is TGTGCCAGCAGACGACAGGGGCTGAATGTGACTGAAGCTTTCTTT.